What follows is one T cell receptor (beta chain) and its context. Its antigen is not identified. These data belong to a study of cytomegalovirus exposure and HLA in healthy donors. Findings and limits, study-wide: Excluded: some indistinguishable V segments such as TRBV6-2 and TRBV6-3. Reportedly, a later analysis found an Asian-associated ancestry cluster had fewer N-insertions than the roughly 670-donor mean.

Trimming cost V 0 bases and J 7 bases; bases outside gene matches: 5. The germline V gene has CDR1 MNHNS and CDR2 SASEGT. This CDR3 has 16 residues. Both 60 Vbeta primers and 13 Jbeta primers went into the PCR. Sequencing was performed with immunoSEQ multiplex PCR; in TCRdb, only in-frame clones are kept and a portion is missing. The table shows some 170,000 clones, with roughly 82% occurring only once. The receptor comes from a man aged 45 to 65 in good health and CMV-seropositive. The rearrangement uses TRBV6-1 and TRBJ1-6, with 8 positions matching TRBD1. Sample: PBMCs. For the CDR3, the DNA is TGTGCCAGCAGTGAAGCCGCAGGGGGCGTGAATTCACCCCTCCACTTT. Protein: CASSEAAGGVNSPLHF.